This T cell receptor beta chain was sequenced in a study of blood T cell repertoires in COVID-19. Study at large: Samples came from the United States, Italy and Spain, spanning acute and convalescent COVID-19. T cells, B-cell-depleted T cells, or PBMCs supplied cDNA or gDNA.

Authors' methods: Counts of nucleated cells, estimated from reference gene primer amplification, were obtained. This table comes from immunoSEQ multiplex PCR, and its TCRdb copy is limited to in-frame clones, with some not included. The DNA was the basis for D and trimming; V, J and clone size are from that table. Of roughly 100,000 clones in the sample, about 85% were seen once. The germline gives CDR1 MNHEY, CDR2 SVGAGI. V lost 7 bases, J lost 0 bases, and 5 bases stayed unmatched. The CDR3 spans 15 residues. The specimen was peripheral blood. This receptor was taken from a man aged 50 to 59 with active COVID-19. J is TRBJ1-4 and V is TRBV6-5; 7 bases fit TRBD1. The CDR3 loop reads CASKTGETTNEKLFF. The CDR3 bases are TGTGCCAGCAAAACAGGGGAGACAACTAATGAAAAACTGTTTTTT.